The 3 T cell receptor beta chains listed next were all sequenced from one sample in a study of cytomegalovirus exposure and HLA in healthy donors. In the PCR, 60 Vbeta and 13 Jbeta primers were used. Profiling relied on immunoSEQ multiplex PCR, and the TCRdb table lists in-frame clones only, not all of them. This sample's clone table lists over 100,000 clones. The sample was PBMCs. The source is a man in his forties in good health and CMV-seropositive.

The gene calls are TRBV7-3 and TRBJ1-6; D is unclear. The V and J ends lost 2 bases and 8 bases respectively, with 13 bases between them. The CDR3 consists of 15 residues. The germline CDR1 and CDR2 sequences are SGHTA and FQGTGA. The CDR3 loop reads CASSLGSGSYSPLHF. In nucleotides, the CDR3 is TGTGCCAGCAGCTTAGGATCCGGGTCGTATTCACCCCTCCACTTT.

The chain links TRBV28 to TRBJ2-1; 9 bases map to TRBD1. From germline, CDR1 is MDHEN and CDR2 SYDVKM. After removal of 6 bases from V and 2 bases from J, the junction contained 5 bases not matched to a gene. The CDR3 sequence is 15 residues long. The CDR3 loop reads CASSNTGGTYNEQFF. The CDR3, as DNA: TGTGCCAGCAGCAATACAGGGGGCACCTACAATGAGCAGTTCTTC.

This sequence joins TRBV6-1 and TRBJ1-1; 11 bases align to TRBD1. CDR3 length: 13 amino acids. V was pared by 7 bases and J by 6 bases, with 4 bases of the junction left unmatched. CDR1 MNHNS and CDR2 SASEGT come from the germline V gene. The CDR3 spells CASTLGQGAEAFF. CDR3 DNA sequence: TGTGCCAGCACCCTGGGACAGGGGGCTGAAGCTTTCTTT.